The 14 T cell receptor beta chains given below trace back to one sample, sequenced in a study of blood T cell repertoires in COVID-19. The data were produced by immunoSEQ multiplex PCR, yet TCRdb's version contains in-frame clones alone and is incomplete. The sample lists approximately 350,000 clones, approximately 88% occurring once. Sequenced material: peripheral blood. The receptors shown here come from a middle-aged man with acute or convalescent COVID-19.

Remarks on this clone: Other nucleotide sequences from this sample produce the same CDR3. The chain has TRBV19 and TRBJ2-2, with TRBD1 matching 9 bases. Germline V gene lookup returns CDR1 LNHDA and CDR2 SQIVND (reference sequence). V lost 6 bases, J lost 2 bases, and 4 bases stayed unmatched. This CDR3 is 15 amino acids long. The CDR3 bases are TGTGCCAGTAGGCCGGGACAGGGAAACACCGGGGAGCTGTTTTTT. As protein: CASRPGQGNTGELFF.

Of note for this clone: One end of the junction varies from germline; a read error may be responsible. V is TRBV7-8 and J is TRBJ2-3; 9 nucleotides line up with TRBD1. Germline V gene sequence: CDR1 SGHVS, CDR2 FQNEAQ. CDR3 length: 12 amino acids. The CDR3 is CASSLIGDREDF. CDR3 sequence (DNA): TGTGCCAGCAGCTTAATTGGGGACAGGGAGGATTTT.

This chain connects TRBV25-1 to TRBJ1-6; D possibly corresponds to TRBD1 (5 bases). The CDR3 extends over 15 amino acids. Trimming took off 7 bases at V and 0 bases at J, with 10 bases between the two ends. Germline CDR1 is MGHDK and CDR2 is SYGVNS. In nucleotides, the CDR3 is TGTGCCAGCACTAGGGGCCCCTCCTATAATTCACCCCTCCACTTT. Translating gives CASTRGPSYNSPLHF.

The gene calls are TRBV7-8 and TRBJ2-4, with D unclear. V was cut by 5 bases and J by 9 bases, with 11 bases left in between. The CDR3 extends over 12 amino acids. Looked up from germline, CDR1 is SGHVS and CDR2 is FQNEAQ. The CDR3 sequence: CASSPSSLIQYF. DNA for the CDR3: TGTGCCAGCAGCCCCTCTAGTCTCATTCAGTACTTC.

This chain joins TRBV15 and TRBJ2-1; D not resolved. The germline gives CDR1 LNHNV, CDR2 YYDKDF (reference sequence). The ends were cut back, 1 base at V and 7 bases at J, with 8 bases in the middle. The CDR3 has 13 amino acids. CDR3 bases: TGTGCCACCAGCAGAGGGCTCTGGAATGAGCAGTTCTTC. Translation: CATSRGLWNEQFF. Full variable domain (remainder filled in from reference TRBV15 and TRBJ2-1): DAMVIQNPRYQVTQFGKPVTLSCSQTLNHNVMYWYQQKSSQAPKLLFHYYDKDFNNEADTPDNFQSRRPNTSFCFLDIRSPGLGDTAMYLCATSRGLWNEQFFGPGTRLTVL.

V usage is TRBV2 and J usage is TRBJ2-7; 10 bases are shared with TRBD1. V lost 8 bases and J lost 1; bases outside the gene matches: 8. The length of the CDR3 is 15 residues. Germline V gene lookup returns CDR1 SNHLY and CDR2 FYNNEI. DNA of the CDR3: TGTGCCAGCTCCACGGACAGGGGGAGGTCCTACGAGCAGTACTTC. Amino acid sequence: CASSTDRGRSYEQYF.

The chain couples TRBV19 to TRBJ1-2, with 8 bases matching TRBD1. The trim removed 3 bases at V and 0 bases at J, leaving 3 bases unmatched. This CDR3 contains 15 residues. Per the germline V gene, CDR1 is LNHDA and CDR2 is SQIVND (reference sequence). CDR3 sequence reads: CASSMGTGANYGYTF. CDR3 nucleotide sequence: TGTGCCAGTAGTATGGGGACAGGAGCTAACTATGGCTACACCTTC.

Only one count was recorded for this clone. The chain couples TRBV24-1 to TRBJ2-7, with a weak D call TRBD1 (5 bases). The V end lost 4 bases, the J end lost 4 bases, and 7 bases lay between the germline ends. CDR1 KGHDR and CDR2 SFDVKD come from the germline V gene. CDR3 length: 12 residues. CDR3 DNA sequence: TGTGCCACCAGTGAAACAGGTTACGAGCAGTACTTC. This encodes CATSETGYEQYF.

The chain combines TRBV4-1 with TRBJ1-2; no clear D gene. This CDR3 is 14 amino acids long. The germline CDR1 and CDR2 sequences are MGHRA and YSYEKL. V was clipped by 0 bases and J by 7 bases, with 12 bases between them. DNA of the CDR3: TGCGCCAGCAGCCAAGATCGGGTTGGCGGTGGCTACACCTTC. Protein: CASSQDRVGGGYTF.

The chain recombines TRBV28 with TRBJ1-5; 8 bases line up with TRBD1. The CDR3 consists of 15 residues. The V gene end was trimmed by 5 bases and the J gene end by 7 bases; junction bases not matched to a gene: 10. Germline V gene sequence: CDR1 MDHEN, CDR2 SYDVKM. This CDR3 is CASSPHGQGDQPQHF. CDR3 bases: TGTGCCAGCAGTCCCCACGGACAGGGCGACCAGCCCCAGCATTTT.

The chain joins TRBV28 to TRBJ2-1; 10 positions agree with TRBD2. Germline CDR1 is MDHEN and CDR2 is SYDVKM. CDR3 length: 16 amino acids. J gave up 1 base and V 2 bases, and 2 bases lay outside the gene matches. The CDR3 spells CASSLVAGGSYNEQFF. CDR3 nucleotide sequence: TGTGCCAGCAGTTTAGTAGCGGGGGGTTCCTACAATGAGCAGTTCTTC.

This chain joins TRBV30 and TRBJ2-1; D perhaps matches TRBD2 (5 bases). V lost 4 bases and J 3 bases, leaving 13 bases between the germline ends. Germline loops: CDR1 GTSNPN, CDR2 SVGIG (reference sequence). The CDR3 is made up of 14 amino acids. The CDR3 loop reads CAWNEGVFYNEQFF. CDR3 bases: TGTGCCTGGAACGAGGGAGTCTTCTACAATGAGCAGTTCTTC.

The V and J genes are TRBV6-6 and TRBJ2-7; D is ambiguous. V lost 7 bases and J 0 bases, leaving 13 bases between the germline ends. Germline CDR1 reads MNHNY; CDR2 reads SVGAGI (reference sequence). The CDR3 has 14 residues. The CDR3 DNA follows: TGTGCCAGCACCCTTAGTATCCTCTCCTACGAGCAGTACTTC. Encoded protein: CASTLSILSYEQYF.

The chain is built from TRBV6-6 and TRBJ2-2, with a weak D call TRBD1 (5 bases). Germline V gene data show CDR1 as MNHNY and CDR2 as SVGAGI (reference sequence). This CDR3 spans 14 amino acids. V dropped 5 bases and J dropped 2 bases, with 9 bases sitting between them. DNA of the CDR3: TGTGCCAGCAGTATGACAGCCAACACCGGGGAGCTGTTTTTT. It encodes CASSMTANTGELFF.